This TCR beta chain was found in a study of T cell responses to AZD1222 COVID-19 vaccine. Overall study results and limits: Only a handful of individuals given AZD1222 were seropositive at baseline. After two AZD1222 doses, spike-specific TCR breadth and depth rose versus day 0.

Worth noting for this clone: Its antigen remains unidentified.

Data came from immunoSEQ multiplex PCR; TCRdb stores just in-frame clones and leaves some out. The data contain roughly 120,000 clones, 94% of them singletons. Pooling of second doses given at about 4 or about 12 weeks was done. The CDR3 has 18 residues. Germline V CDR1 and CDR2: LGHNT, FRNRAP. The V and J ends lost 2 bases and 7 bases, in that order; junction bases with no gene match: 14. The J gene is TRBJ2-2, the V gene TRBV12-5; 9 bases are a match to TRBD1. The sample consisted of peripheral blood, taken 28 days after the second AZD1222 dose. This TCR came from an adult who received the AZD1222 COVID-19 vaccine. This chain's CDR3 is CASGLFTPPRDRDGELFF. The CDR3 DNA follows: TGTGCTAGTGGTTTGTTCACTCCCCCCCGGGACAGGGACGGGGAGCTGTTTTTT.